These 18 T cell receptor beta chains originate from one sample sequenced in a study of Ad26.COV2.S vaccination and SARS-CoV-2 variants. Treatment here: 15 to 20 received Ad26.COV2.S at low or high dose, single or two shots; 5 received placebo; per-sample allocation not given. Specimens were obtained on day 63 following the first vaccine or placebo injection. Here immunoSEQ multiplex PCR was the method, and the copy in TCRdb shows in-frame clones only, minus some. The sample lists 300,000 to 400,000 clones; roughly 85% were seen once. The input for sequencing was peripheral blood, taken in a trial of Ad26.COV2.S vaccine versus placebo. The receptors shown here come from a person between 18 and 65 years old who received the Ad26.COV2.S COVID-19 vaccine or a placebo.

V gene TRBV9 combines with J gene TRBJ2-7; tentatively, D is TRBD2 (5 bases). The CDR3 covers 15 residues. The germline V gene has CDR1 SGDLS and CDR2 YYNGEE. V gave up 0 bases and J gave up 3 bases, with 13 bases separating them. CDR3 region: CASSVGSGELYEQYF. As DNA, the CDR3 is TGTGCCAGCAGCGTAGGAAGTGGGGAGCTCTACGAGCAGTACTTC.

The V call is TRBV6-6, the J call TRBJ1-5; a possible D gene is TRBD1 (6 bases). The V end lost 5 bases, the J end lost 4 bases, and 12 bases lay between the germline ends. The CDR3 consists of 14 residues. Germline V gene lookup returns CDR1 MNHNY and CDR2 SVGAGI (reference sequence). The CDR3 DNA is TGTGCCAGCAGTACCCGGACAGAGAATCAGCCCCAGCATTTT. Encoded protein: CASSTRTENQPQHF.

The gene calls are TRBV27 and TRBJ1-5, with a possible D match to TRBD1 (5 bases). The V end lost 6 bases, the J end lost 6 bases, and 18 bases lay between the germline ends. This CDR3 is built from 15 residues. Germline V gives CDR1 MNHEY, CDR2 SMNVEV (reference sequence). The DNA of the CDR3 is TGTGCCAGCAGCCCCTGGGGGGGTGGAGGTCAGCCCCAGCATTTT. Its translation is CASSPWGGGGQPQHF.

The rearrangement joins TRBV27 to TRBJ1-5, with a possible D match to TRBD1 (6 bases). CDR3 length equals 13 residues. V lost 3 bases, J lost 6 bases, and 9 bases lay in between. Germline CDR1 is MNHEY and CDR2 is SMNVEV (reference sequence). The CDR3 coding sequence is TGTGCCAGCAGTTTGACAGGCTCTCAGCCCCAGCATTTT. Its protein is CASSLTGSQPQHF.

This clone was seen once. CDR3 residues: CASSYSFGGSNTGELFF. The DNA of the CDR3 is TGCGCCAGCAGCTATAGCTTCGGGGGGTCGAACACCGGGGAGCTGTTTTTT. The rearrangement uses TRBV5-1 and TRBJ2-2; the match to TRBD2 covers 7 bases. After removal of 3 bases from V and 0 bases from J, the junction contained 8 bases not matched to a gene. Germline loops: CDR1 SGHRS, CDR2 YFSETQ. The CDR3 contains 17 residues.

The V call is TRBV15, the J call TRBJ1-1; D gene unclear. The CDR3 loop spans 15 amino acids. The germline V gene encodes CDR1 LNHNV and CDR2 YYDKDF (reference sequence). V was trimmed by 5 bases and J by 1 base, leaving 14 bases between them. CDR3 region: CATSHHRDRNTEAFF. DNA for the CDR3: TGTGCCACCAGCCACCACCGCGACCGGAACACTGAAGCTTTCTTT.

The chain combines TRBV7-8 with TRBJ1-1, with D possibly TRBD1 on 6 matching bases. V was pared by 5 bases and J by 3 bases, with 10 bases between. This CDR3 region has 13 residues. Germline lookup yields CDR1 SGHVS and CDR2 FQNEAQ. The chain's CDR3 is CASSTDRHTEAFF. The DNA of the CDR3 is TGTGCCAGCAGCACAGACAGGCACACTGAAGCTTTCTTT.

This clone came up a few times. V gene TRBV5-5 combines with J gene TRBJ2-2; the match to TRBD1 covers 7 bases. The CDR3 consists of 16 residues. Unmatched junction bases numbered 10, after V lost 0 bases and J lost 8 bases. Germline CDR1 is SGHKS and CDR2 is YYEKEE (reference sequence). The CDR3 spells CASSLAIGGASGELFF. CDR3 DNA sequence: TGTGCCAGCAGCTTGGCCATAGGGGGCGCATCTGGGGAGCTGTTTTTT.

The CDR3 sequence: CASSRNQGDTEAFF. The CDR3, as DNA: TGCGCCAGCAGTCGTAACCAGGGAGACACTGAAGCTTTCTTT. J is TRBJ1-1 and V is TRBV10-1; possible D gene TRBD1, 5 bases. This CDR3 spans 14 amino acids. Trimming removed 5 bases from V and 3 bases from J, with 13 bases in between. The germline gives CDR1 WNHNN, CDR2 SYGVQD (reference sequence).

The rearrangement links TRBV5-1 to TRBJ2-7; 9 bases fit TRBD2. Per the germline V gene, CDR1 is SGHRS and CDR2 is YFSETQ. Losses at the gene ends were 1 base for V and 1 base for J; bases not matched to a gene: 9. CDR3 length: 17 amino acids. The CDR3 loop is CASSLSMTSGQSYEQYF. Written as DNA, the CDR3 is TGCGCCAGCAGCTTGTCGATGACTAGCGGACAATCCTACGAGCAGTACTTC.

This rearrangement joins TRBV6-5 to TRBJ1-2; D remains unclear. Germline assignment: CDR1 MNHEY and CDR2 SVGAGI. V lost 4 bases to trimming and J lost 4 bases, with 4 bases between them. The CDR3 spans 11 residues. CDR3 sequence (DNA): TGTGCCAGCAGTTCCAGCTATGGCTACACCTTC. It yields the protein CASSSSYGYTF.

The chain employs TRBV30 and TRBJ1-2; D is possibly TRBD1 (5 bases). CDR1 is GTSNPN and CDR2 is SVGIG in the germline V gene (reference sequence). V was shortened by 5 bases and J by 2 bases, with 15 bases between the two germline ends. The CDR3 has 14 residues. CDR3 residues: CAWRSGAENYGYTF. CDR3 DNA: TGTGCCTGGCGATCCGGGGCGGAAAACTATGGCTACACCTTC.

Regarding this clone: Other DNA sequences from this sample encode an identical CDR3 as well. The rearrangement links TRBV6-4 to TRBJ2-1; D call uncertain. CDR1 is MRHNA and CDR2 is SNTAGT in the germline V gene. The CDR3 sequence is 13 residues long. V gave up 3 bases and J gave up 4 bases, with 7 bases separating them. This CDR3 is CASSEEAYNEQFF. In DNA, the CDR3 is TGTGCCAGCAGTGAAGAGGCGTACAATGAGCAGTTCTTC.

Written as DNA, the CDR3 is TGTGCCAGTAGGCAGTTCGGCAGGGATGAAGCTTTCTTT. It specifies CASRQFGRDEAFF. The rearrangement joins TRBV19 to TRBJ1-1, with TRBD1 as a possible D gene (5 bases). The CDR3 has 13 amino acids. Between the trimmed V and J ends, which lost 6 bases and 7 bases, there was a span of 15 bases. CDR1 is LNHDA and CDR2 is SQIVND in the germline V gene (reference sequence).

Details on this clone: Other DNA sequences in the same sample also yield this CDR3. This chain uses TRBV6-2 or TRBV6-3 with TRBJ2-7; D is unclear. Germline CDR1 reads MNHEY; CDR2 reads SVGEGT. The CDR3 spans 12 residues. Trimming pared 3 bases from V and 0 bases from J, leaving 3 bases between. The CDR3 DNA reads TGTGCCAGCAGTTATTCCTCCTACGAGCAGTACTTC. Amino acids: CASSYSSYEQYF.

The chain combines TRBV5-4 with TRBJ2-5, with TRBD2 matching over 7 bases. The trim removed 3 bases at V and 5 bases at J, leaving 16 bases unmatched. The CDR3 extends over 17 amino acids. Per the germline V gene, CDR1 is SGHNT and CDR2 is YYREEE (reference sequence). CDR3 region: CASSYDSLKRDWETQYF. The DNA for the CDR3 is TGTGCCAGCAGCTATGACTCACTAAAGCGGGACTGGGAGACCCAGTACTTC. The variable domain in full, completed from reference TRBV5-4 and TRBJ2-5, reads ETGVTQSPTHLIKTRGQQVTLRCSSQSGHNTVSWYQQALGQGPQFIFQYYREEENGRGNFPPRFSGLQFPNYSSELNVNALELDDSALYLCASSYDSLKRDWETQYFGPGTRLLVL.

The chain combines TRBV3-1 (or the pseudogene TRBV3-2) with TRBJ2-7, with D unresolved. Trimming cost V 1 base and J 2 bases, with 12 bases left between them. Germline V lookup: CDR1 LGHDT, CDR2 YNNKEL (reference sequence). This CDR3 is 15 amino acids long. In DNA, the CDR3 is TGTGCCAGCAGCCAAGGGGCAGGAGATGCCTACGAGCAGTACTTC. This encodes CASSQGAGDAYEQYF.

The genes are TRBV5-1 and TRBJ2-3; the D is unclear. The ends were cut back, 6 bases at V and 0 bases at J, with 11 bases in the middle. Per germline, CDR1 SGHRS and CDR2 YFSETQ. The CDR3 runs 14 residues. The CDR3 coding sequence is TGCGCCAGCAAGGTGATAGAAAGCACAGATACGCAGTATTTT. Protein: CASKVIESTDTQYF.